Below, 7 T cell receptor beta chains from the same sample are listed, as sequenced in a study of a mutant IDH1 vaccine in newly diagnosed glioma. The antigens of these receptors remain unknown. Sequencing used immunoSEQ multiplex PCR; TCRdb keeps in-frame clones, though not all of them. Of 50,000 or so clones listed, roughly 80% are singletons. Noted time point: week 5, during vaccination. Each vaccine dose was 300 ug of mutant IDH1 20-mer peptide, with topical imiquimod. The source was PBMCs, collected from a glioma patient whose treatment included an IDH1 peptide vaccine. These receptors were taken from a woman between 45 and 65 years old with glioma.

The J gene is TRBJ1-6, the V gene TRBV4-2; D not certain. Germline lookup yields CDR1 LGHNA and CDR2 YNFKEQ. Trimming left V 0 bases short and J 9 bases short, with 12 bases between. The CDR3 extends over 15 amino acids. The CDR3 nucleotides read TGTGCCAGCAGCCAAGATTTGGACGGATCTTCACCCCTCCACTTT. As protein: CASSQDLDGSSPLHF.

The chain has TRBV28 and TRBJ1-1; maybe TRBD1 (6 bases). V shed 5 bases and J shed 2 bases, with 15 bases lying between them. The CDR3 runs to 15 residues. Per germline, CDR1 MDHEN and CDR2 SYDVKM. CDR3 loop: CASSAPGTYNTEAFF. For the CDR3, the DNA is TGTGCCAGCAGTGCACCCGGGACATACAACACTGAAGCTTTCTTT.

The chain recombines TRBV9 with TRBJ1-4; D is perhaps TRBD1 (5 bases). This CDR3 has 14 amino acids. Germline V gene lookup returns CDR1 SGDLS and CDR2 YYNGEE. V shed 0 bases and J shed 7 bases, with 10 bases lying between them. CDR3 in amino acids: CASSVGPGTEKLFF. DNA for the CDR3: TGTGCCAGCAGCGTAGGTCCAGGGACTGAAAAACTGTTTTTT.

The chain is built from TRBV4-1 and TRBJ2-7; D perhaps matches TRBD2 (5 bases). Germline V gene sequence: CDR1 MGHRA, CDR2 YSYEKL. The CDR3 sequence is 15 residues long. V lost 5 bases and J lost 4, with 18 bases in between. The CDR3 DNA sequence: TGCGCCAGCAGCGCCGGGGTGGCAGTCCAGTACGAGCAGTACTTC. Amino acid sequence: CASSAGVAVQYEQYF.

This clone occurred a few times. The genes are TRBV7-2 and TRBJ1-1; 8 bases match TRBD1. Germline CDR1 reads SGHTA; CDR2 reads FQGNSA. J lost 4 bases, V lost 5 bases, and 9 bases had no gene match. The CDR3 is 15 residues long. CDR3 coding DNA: TGTGCCAGCAGCCCAAGACAGGGGTCGGGCACTGAAGCTTTCTTT. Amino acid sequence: CASSPRQGSGTEAFF. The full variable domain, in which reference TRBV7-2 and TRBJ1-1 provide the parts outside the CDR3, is GAGVSQSPSNKVTEKGKDVELRCDPISGHTALYWYRQSLGQGLEFLIYFQGNSAPDKSGLPSDRFSAERTGGSVSTLTIQRTQQEDSAVYLCASSPRQGSGTEAFFGQGTRLTVV.

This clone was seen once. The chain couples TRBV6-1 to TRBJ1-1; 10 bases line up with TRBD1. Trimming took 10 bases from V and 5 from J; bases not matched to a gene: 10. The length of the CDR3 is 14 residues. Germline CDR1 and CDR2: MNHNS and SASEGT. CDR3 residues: CATQTGGGWTEAFF. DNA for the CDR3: TGTGCCACTCAGACAGGGGGCGGGTGGACTGAAGCTTTCTTT.

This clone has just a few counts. CDR3 in amino acids: CASSKQINEKLFF. Written as DNA, the CDR3 is TGTGCCAGTAGTAAACAGATAAATGAAAAACTGTTTTTT. This chain connects TRBV19 to TRBJ1-4, with D hard to call. The CDR3 is made up of 13 amino acids. V was cut by 4 bases and J by 5 bases, with 8 bases left in between. CDR1 LNHDA and CDR2 SQIVND come from the germline V gene (reference sequence). The whole variable domain, filled in from reference TRBV19 and TRBJ1-4, reads DGGITQSPKYLFRKEGQNVTLSCEQNLNHDAMYWYRQDPGQGLRLIYYSQIVNDFQKGDIAEGYSVSREKKESFPLTVTSAQKNPTAFYLCASSKQINEKLFFGSGTQLSVL.